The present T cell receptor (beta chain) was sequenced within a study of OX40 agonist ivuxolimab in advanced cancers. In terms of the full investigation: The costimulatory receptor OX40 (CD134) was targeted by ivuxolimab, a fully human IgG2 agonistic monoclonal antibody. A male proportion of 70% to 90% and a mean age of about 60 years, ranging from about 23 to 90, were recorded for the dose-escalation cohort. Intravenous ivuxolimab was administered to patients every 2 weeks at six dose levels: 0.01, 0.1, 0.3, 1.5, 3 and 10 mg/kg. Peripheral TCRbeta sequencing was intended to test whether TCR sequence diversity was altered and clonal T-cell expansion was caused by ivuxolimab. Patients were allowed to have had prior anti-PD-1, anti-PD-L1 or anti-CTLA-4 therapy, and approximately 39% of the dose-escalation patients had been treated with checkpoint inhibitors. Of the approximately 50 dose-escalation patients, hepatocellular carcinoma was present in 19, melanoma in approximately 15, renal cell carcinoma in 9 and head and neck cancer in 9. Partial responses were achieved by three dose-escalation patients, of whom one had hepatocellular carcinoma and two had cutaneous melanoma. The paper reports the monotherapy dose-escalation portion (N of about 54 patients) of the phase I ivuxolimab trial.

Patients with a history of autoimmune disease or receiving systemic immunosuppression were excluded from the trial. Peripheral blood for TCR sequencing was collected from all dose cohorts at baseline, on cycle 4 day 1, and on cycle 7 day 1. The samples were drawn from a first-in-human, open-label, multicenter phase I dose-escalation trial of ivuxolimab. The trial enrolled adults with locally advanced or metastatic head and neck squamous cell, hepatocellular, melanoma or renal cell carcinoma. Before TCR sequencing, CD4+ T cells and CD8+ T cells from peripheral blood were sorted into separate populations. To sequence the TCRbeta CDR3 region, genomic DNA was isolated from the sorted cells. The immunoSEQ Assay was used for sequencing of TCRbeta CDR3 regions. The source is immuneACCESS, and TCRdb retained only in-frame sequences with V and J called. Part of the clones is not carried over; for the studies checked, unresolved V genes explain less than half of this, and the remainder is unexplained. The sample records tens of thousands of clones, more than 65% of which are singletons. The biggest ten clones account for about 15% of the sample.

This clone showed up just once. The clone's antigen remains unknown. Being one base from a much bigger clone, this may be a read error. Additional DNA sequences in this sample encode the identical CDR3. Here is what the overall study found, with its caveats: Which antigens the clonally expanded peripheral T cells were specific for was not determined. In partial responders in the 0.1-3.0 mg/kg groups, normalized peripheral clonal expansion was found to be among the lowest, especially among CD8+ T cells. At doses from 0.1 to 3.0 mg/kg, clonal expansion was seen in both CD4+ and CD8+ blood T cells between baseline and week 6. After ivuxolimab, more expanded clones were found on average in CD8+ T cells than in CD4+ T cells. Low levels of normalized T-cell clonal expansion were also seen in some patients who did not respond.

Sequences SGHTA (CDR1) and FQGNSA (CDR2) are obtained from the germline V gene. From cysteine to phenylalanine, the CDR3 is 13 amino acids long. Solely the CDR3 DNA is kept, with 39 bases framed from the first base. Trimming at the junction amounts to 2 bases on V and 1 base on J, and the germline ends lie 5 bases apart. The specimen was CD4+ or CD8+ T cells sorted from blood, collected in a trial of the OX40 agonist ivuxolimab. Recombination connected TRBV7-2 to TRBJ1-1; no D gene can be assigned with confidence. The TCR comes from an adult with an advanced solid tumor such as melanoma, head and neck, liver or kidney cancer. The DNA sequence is TGTGCCAGCAGCTTACGGCAGAACACTGAAGCTTTCTTT. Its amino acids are CASSLRQNTEAFF.